This TCR beta chain stems from a study of shared clonotypes between healthy human individuals. The overall study: A couple of women and a few men aged 18 to 49 made up the donors. Whole-study findings and limits: Clonotype sharing across several donors was observed for around 5% of naive CD4 clonotypes.

Trimming cost V 4 bases and J 3 bases, with 12 bases left between them. The V gene's germline CDR1 is SQVTM and CDR2 ANQGSEA. The CDR3 runs to 13 residues. A word on this clone: The antigen is undetermined.

Assay: immunoSEQ multiplex PCR; the TCRdb copy retains only in-frame clones and omits some. The table records approximately 2,000,000 clones, approximately 90% of them present only once. Donors had no recently reported acute infections or vaccinations and were HIV-negative. Negatively enriched CD4+ T cells were divided by CD45RA into naive and memory. The rearrangement joins TRBV29-1 to TRBJ1-2; TRBD1 might be the D (5 bases). The sequenced sample was naive CD4+ T cells from PBMCs. As to subset: CD45RA+ positively selected. This clonotype was obtained from a man younger than 35 in good health. Some clones in this sample may be carry-over from other donors' samples. The CDR3 DNA reads as TGCAGCGTTGGAATTGACAGAGACTATGGCTACACCTTC. Its translation: CSVGIDRDYGYTF.